These 30 T cell receptor beta chains were sequenced from one sample in a study of shared clonotypes between healthy human individuals. Assay used: immunoSEQ multiplex PCR; TCRdb lists only in-frame clones, some missing. The table shows 900,000 to 1,200,000 clones, with around 78% occurring only once. The sequencing sample was made of memory CD4+ T cells from PBMCs. As to subset: CD45RA-negative fraction. The receptors derive from a man younger than 35 in good health. Some clones in this sample may be carry-over from other donors' samples.

The chain is built from TRBV4-1 and TRBJ2-5; a weak D match, TRBD2 (6 bases). Germline CDR1 MGHRA, CDR2 YSYEKL. V gave up 6 bases and J gave up 5 bases, with 16 bases separating them. This CDR3 region has 14 residues. CDR3 residues: CASRAISGVETQYF. The CDR3, as DNA: TGCGCCAGCAGGGCAATTTCGGGGGTGGAGACCCAGTACTTC.

The chain has TRBV28 and TRBJ1-6, with TRBD1 as a possible D gene (5 bases). The CDR3 covers 15 residues. CDR1 and CDR2 (germline): MDHEN, SYDVKM. Trimming pared 6 bases from V and 6 bases from J, leaving 15 bases between. The CDR3 nucleotides are TGTGCCAGCAGCAAGGGGCAGGGCAGTAATTCACCCCTCCACTTT. As protein: CASSKGQGSNSPLHF. Combining the CDR3 with reference TRBV28 and TRBJ1-6 gives the whole variable domain DVKVTQSSRYLVKRTGEKVFLECVQDMDHENMFWYRQDPGLGLRLIYFSYDVKMKEKGDIPEGYSVSREKKERFSLILESASTNQTSMYLCASSKGQGSNSPLHFGNGTRLTVT.

This clone was seen a handful of times. V gene TRBV19 combines with J gene TRBJ1-1, with TRBD1 identical over 11 bases. Germline trimming cut 10 bases from V and 3 bases from J; bases unmatched to any gene: 10. The CDR3 length is 15 residues. Germline CDR1 and CDR2: LNHDA and SQIVND (reference sequence). This CDR3 is CATRDRGNGYTEAFF. The CDR3 bases are TGTGCCACCCGGGACAGGGGGAATGGGTACACTGAAGCTTTCTTT.

The chain links TRBV18 to TRBJ2-7; perhaps TRBD2 as D (5 bases). From germline, CDR1 is KGHSH and CDR2 LQKENI. This CDR3 region has 15 residues. Trimming stripped 0 bases from V and 2 bases from J, with 11 bases between. CDR3 loop: CASSPPRHGTYEQYF. DNA for the CDR3: TGTGCCAGCTCACCACCTCGTCACGGGACCTACGAGCAGTACTTC.

This clone was detected only once. The V call is TRBV4-2, the J call TRBJ2-3; TRBD2 aligns across 10 bases. V shed 4 bases and J 1 base; nucleotides not matched to a gene: 5. From germline, CDR1 is LGHNA and CDR2 YNFKEQ. The CDR3 runs 16 residues. CDR3 protein: CASSPQGTSGTDTQYF. DNA of the CDR3: TGTGCCAGCAGCCCTCAGGGGACTAGCGGCACAGATACGCAGTATTTT.

This chain uses TRBV11-3 with TRBJ2-7; 8 positions match TRBD2. V lost 3 bases to trimming and J lost 4 bases; unmatched junction nucleotides: 2. The CDR3 is made up of 13 amino acids. Germline V gene sequence: CDR1 SGHNT, CDR2 YENEEA. DNA for the CDR3: TGTGCCAGCAGCTTCCGGGAGGGTTACGAGCAGTACTTC. Translation gives CASSFREGYEQYF.

This rearrangement joins TRBV28 to TRBJ2-5, with 11 bases identical to TRBD2. Losses at the gene ends were 4 bases for V and 5 bases for J; bases not matched to a gene: 12. The CDR3 is made up of 17 amino acids. Germline-derived CDR1 and CDR2 are MDHEN and SYDVKM. CDR3 nucleotides: TGTGCCAGCAGTTGGTCTTCGGCTAGCGGGAGGCTGGAGACCCAGTACTTC. Translated, it gives CASSWSSASGRLETQYF.

The rearrangement joins TRBV7-2 to TRBJ1-3; a weak D match, TRBD1 (6 bases). The CDR3 covers 15 residues. In germline, CDR1 is SGHTA, CDR2 FQGNSA. Trimming pared 4 bases from V and 2 bases from J, leaving 12 bases between. CDR3: CASSSPSGAGNTIYF. The DNA for the CDR3 is TGTGCCAGCAGCTCTCCCTCAGGGGCTGGAAACACCATATATTTT.

A note on this clone: This CDR3 is also generated by other DNA sequences in the sample. The chain joins TRBV4-1 to TRBJ2-7; 10 nucleotides match TRBD1. The CDR3 runs to 17 residues. The ends lost 0 bases at V and 4 bases at J; junction bases unmatched: 9. CDR1 and CDR2 (germline): MGHRA, YSYEKL. As DNA, the CDR3 is TGCGCCAGCAGCCAAGATCCCCGACAGGGGGCCAGGTACGAGCAGTACTTC. It yields the protein CASSQDPRQGARYEQYF.

The chain links TRBV19 to TRBJ2-7, with D possibly being TRBD2 (5 bases). This CDR3 is 13 amino acids long. CDR1 LNHDA and CDR2 SQIVND come from the germline V gene (reference sequence). V was trimmed by 7 bases and J by 3 bases, leaving 13 bases between them. CDR3 coding DNA: TGTGCCAGTACCCCGAGGGCGGGCTACGAGCAGTACTTC. It codes for CASTPRAGYEQYF.

The rearrangement uses TRBV6-5 and TRBJ2-2, with D possibly matching TRBD2 (6 bases). Per germline, CDR1 MNHEY and CDR2 SVGAGI. The CDR3 has 15 residues. Trimming shortened V by 5 bases and J by 0 bases, and 10 bases separated the two germline ends. The CDR3 sequence: CASSRDSANTGELFF. CDR3 nucleotide sequence: TGTGCCAGCAGTCGGGACTCCGCGAACACCGGGGAGCTGTTTTTT.

The chain joins TRBV5-1 to TRBJ1-4; 7 bases match TRBD1. The V and J ends lost 0 bases and 6 bases, in that order; junction bases with no gene match: 8. CDR1 SGHRS and CDR2 YFSETQ come from the germline V gene. This CDR3 has 16 residues. In DNA form, the CDR3 reads TGCGCCAGCAGCTTGGTAAGGGGGCCTAAGGATGAAAAACTGTTTTTT. As protein: CASSLVRGPKDEKLFF.

The DNA for the CDR3 is TGTGCCAGCAGCTTACAGGGTGCCCCAGATACGCAGTATTTT. Translating gives CASSLQGAPDTQYF. The rearrangement joins TRBV11-2 to TRBJ2-3; tentatively, D is TRBD1 (5 bases). Germline V gene sequence: CDR1 SGHAT, CDR2 FQNNGV. The CDR3 totals 14 residues. V dropped 2 bases and J dropped 4 bases, with 10 bases sitting between them. The complete variable domain, with remaining parts taken from reference TRBV11-2 and TRBJ2-3, reads EAGVAQSPRYKIIEKRQSVAFWCNPISGHATLYWYQQILGQGPKLLIQFQNNGVVDDSQLPKDRFSAERLKGVDSTLKIQPAKLEDSAVYLCASSLQGAPDTQYFGPGTRLTVL.

To note about this clone: Other DNA sequences in the sample encode the same CDR3. This rearrangement joins TRBV5-1 to TRBJ2-1; the match to TRBD2 covers 8 bases. Per the germline V gene, CDR1 is SGHRS and CDR2 is YFSETQ. The J segment lost 2 bases and the V segment lost 1 base, leaving 2 bases of the junction unmatched. This CDR3 contains 15 residues. This chain's CDR3 is CASSLTGGTYNEQFF. The CDR3 DNA is TGCGCCAGCAGCTTGACGGGAGGGACCTACAATGAGCAGTTCTTC.

V usage is TRBV18 and J usage is TRBJ2-7; D ambiguous. Germline V lookup: CDR1 KGHSH, CDR2 LQKENI. Between the trimmed V and J ends, which lost 1 base and 6 bases, there was a span of 16 bases. There are 15 residues in the CDR3. The DNA for the CDR3 is TGTGCCAGCTCACCACAGGGTTTGATCTTGGGCGAGCAGTACTTC. This gives the protein CASSPQGLILGEQYF.

The chain has TRBV7-9 and TRBJ1-2; D possibly corresponds to TRBD1 (5 bases). The V end was cut by 6 bases, the J end by 4 bases, with 12 bases between. Germline loops: CDR1 SEHNR, CDR2 FQNEAQ (reference sequence). The CDR3 is 13 residues long. This CDR3 reads CASRPTGIYGYTF. CDR3 in DNA: TGTGCCAGCAGGCCTACAGGAATCTATGGCTACACCTTC.

As regards this clone: Other DNA sequences within the sample encode an identical CDR3. This chain joins TRBV5-1 and TRBJ1-1, with TRBD1 matching 9 bases. With V trimmed by 2 bases and J by 4 bases, 3 bases remained unmatched. This CDR3 spans 14 amino acids. Germline V gene data show CDR1 as SGHRS and CDR2 as YFSETQ. CDR3 DNA sequence: TGCGCCAGCAGCTTACAGGGGGCGGGCACTGAAGCTTTCTTT. Encoded protein: CASSLQGAGTEAFF.

As concerns this clone: The identical CDR3 is also encoded by other nucleotide sequences in the sample. This chain joins TRBV5-1 and TRBJ2-2, with TRBD2 matching over 8 bases. Germline V gene data show CDR1 as SGHRS and CDR2 as YFSETQ. The CDR3 sequence is 16 residues long. J was trimmed by 2 bases and V by 0 bases; bases with no gene match: 3. The CDR3 bases are TGCGCCAGCAGCTTGGGGCTAGCGGGTAACACCGGGGAGCTGTTTTTT. This codes for CASSLGLAGNTGELFF.

The V call is TRBV28, the J call TRBJ2-2, with TRBD2 as a possible D gene (6 bases). CDR1 MDHEN and CDR2 SYDVKM come from the germline V gene. CDR3 length equals 15 residues. V was cut by 11 bases and J by 4 bases, with 20 bases left in between. DNA for the CDR3: TGTGCCCTCCCCGTCGGGGGATTTATCACCGGGGAGCTGTTTTTT. This sequence encodes CALPVGGFITGELFF. Drawing the rest from reference TRBV28 and TRBJ2-2, the complete variable domain is DVKVTQSSRYLVKRTGEKVFLECVQDMDHENMFWYRQDPGLGLRLIYFSYDVKMKEKGDIPEGYSVSREKKERFSLILESASTNQTSMYLCALPVGGFITGELFFGEGSRLTVL.

This chain joins TRBV7-8 and TRBJ2-7; D is unresolved. This CDR3 spans 12 amino acids. The V gene lost 5 bases and the J gene lost 6 bases, with 11 bases spanning the gap. Germline lookup yields CDR1 SGHVS and CDR2 FQNEAQ. The CDR3 here is CASSLQNGEQYF. The CDR3 DNA follows: TGTGCCAGCAGCCTACAGAATGGCGAGCAGTACTTC.

The gene calls are TRBV19 and TRBJ1-4; a weak D match, TRBD1 (6 bases). The CDR3 extends over 12 amino acids. V lost 8 bases and J 6 bases, leaving 10 bases between the germline ends. Germline lookup yields CDR1 LNHDA and CDR2 SQIVND (reference sequence). The DNA for the CDR3 is TGTGCCAGTGGGGGGCGAGATGAAAAACTGTTTTTT. It is translated as CASGGRDEKLFF. Together with reference TRBV19 and TRBJ1-4, the CDR3 gives the full variable domain: DGGITQSPKYLFRKEGQNVTLSCEQNLNHDAMYWYRQDPGQGLRLIYYSQIVNDFQKGDIAEGYSVSREKKESFPLTVTSAQKNPTAFYLCASGGRDEKLFFGSGTQLSVL.

The rearrangement links TRBV5-1 to TRBJ2-1, with unresolved D. From germline, CDR1 is SGHRS and CDR2 YFSETQ. V was clipped by 2 bases and J by 7 bases, with 16 bases between them. The CDR3 extends over 15 amino acids. The CDR3 loop reads CASSLVETVRNEQFF. The CDR3 coding sequence is TGCGCCAGCAGCTTAGTAGAGACTGTGAGGAATGAGCAGTTCTTC.

The J gene is TRBJ2-5, the V gene TRBV5-1; 15 positions agree with TRBD2. CDR3 length: 16 amino acids. Germline CDR1 and CDR2: SGHRS and YFSETQ. J gave up 4 bases and V 4 bases, and 5 bases lay outside the gene matches. The CDR3 spells CASSLGLAGGGETQYF. As DNA, the CDR3 is TGCGCCAGCAGCCTGGGACTAGCGGGAGGAGGAGAGACCCAGTACTTC.

The V call is TRBV19, the J call TRBJ2-7, with 9 bases fitting TRBD1. Germline values: CDR1 LNHDA, CDR2 SQIVND (reference sequence). The CDR3 is made up of 16 amino acids. Trimming at V came to 6 bases and at J to 4 bases, leaving 13 bases not matched to a gene. The CDR3 DNA reads as TGTGCCAGTAGACCCGGAGACAGGGGGAGGGAGTACGAGCAGTACTTC. Protein product: CASRPGDRGREYEQYF. The full variable domain, in which reference TRBV19 and TRBJ2-7 provide the parts outside the CDR3, is DGGITQSPKYLFRKEGQNVTLSCEQNLNHDAMYWYRQDPGQGLRLIYYSQIVNDFQKGDIAEGYSVSREKKESFPLTVTSAQKNPTAFYLCASRPGDRGREYEQYFGPGTRLTVT.

A note on this clone: Different DNA sequences within this sample yield the same CDR3. The CDR3 nucleotides are TGTGCCAGCAGAGAAAGGGGAGGCGGACAGCCCCAGCATTTT. Translation: CASRERGGGQPQHF. The chain links TRBV6-1 to TRBJ1-5; TRBD1 is a possible D gene (5 bases). Germline values: CDR1 MNHNS, CDR2 SASEGT. Between the trimmed V and J ends, which lost 6 bases and 7 bases, there was a span of 16 bases. This CDR3 comprises 14 residues.

This clone was recorded only once. The chain joins TRBV5-1 to TRBJ2-3, with D unclear. CDR1 is SGHRS, CDR2 YFSETQ, per germline. With 0 bases removed from V and 2 bases from J, the gap between germline ends came to 7 bases. The CDR3 is 14 residues long. The CDR3 loop is CASSLEEYTDTQYF. The CDR3 DNA sequence: TGCGCCAGCAGCTTGGAGGAATACACAGATACGCAGTATTTT.

V gene TRBV4-1 combines with J gene TRBJ1-1, with 10 bases lining up with TRBD1. The germline V gene has CDR1 MGHRA and CDR2 YSYEKL. CDR3 length equals 19 residues. J gave up 0 bases and V 1 base, and 11 bases lay outside the gene matches. The CDR3 loop reads CASSQVAPGQGFMNTEAFF. CDR3 bases: TGCGCCAGCAGCCAAGTCGCGCCGGGACAGGGGTTTATGAACACTGAAGCTTTCTTT.

In regard to this clone: Other DNA sequences in this specimen translate into the identical CDR3. The rearrangement uses TRBV2 and TRBJ2-2; 8 nucleotides agree with TRBD1. Losses at the gene ends were 3 bases for V and 5 bases for J; bases not matched to a gene: 2. Germline V gene data show CDR1 as SNHLY and CDR2 as FYNNEI. This CDR3 is 14 amino acids long. DNA for the CDR3: TGTGCCAGCAGTGACAGGGGGCGGACCGGGGAGCTGTTTTTT. It specifies CASSDRGRTGELFF.

Points on this clone: Other nucleotide sequences from this sample produce the same CDR3. This chain links TRBV6-1 with TRBJ1-2; D remains unclear. The CDR3 is made up of 14 amino acids. Germline V gene lookup returns CDR1 MNHNS and CDR2 SASEGT. The V gene lost 0 bases and the J gene lost 4 bases, with 9 bases spanning the gap. CDR3 residues: CASSEAGEGYGYTF. The DNA for the CDR3 is TGTGCCAGCAGTGAAGCCGGGGAAGGCTATGGCTACACCTTC.

This clone was seen only once. A read error is possible here, since a much larger clone lies one base away. The chain carries TRBV11-3 and TRBJ2-3, with D unresolved. The CDR3 loop spans 11 amino acids. Trimming took off 3 bases at V and 3 bases at J, with 1 base between the two ends. Germline V gene data show CDR1 as SGHNT and CDR2 as YENEEA. The CDR3 DNA sequence: TGTGCCAGCAGCTTGACAGATACGCAGTATTTT. It specifies CASSLTDTQYF.